This is a list of T cell receptor beta chains from one sample in a study of graft-versus-host responses after intestinal transplantation. The protocol was immunoSEQ multiplex PCR, while the TCRdb copy is restricted to in-frame clones and leaves out a portion. The data show fewer than 65,000 clones, about 89% seen once. Antigens of these TCRs are unknown. The starting material was unstimulated CD4+ T cells sorted from spleen or lymph node cells, obtained before transplant. These TCRs come from a human donor who was the organ donor for an intestinal transplant. Both conserved end residues are part of each CDR3. Each record gives: clone size, J gene, D gene, V gene, CDR3 protein, CDR3 DNA. D genes are given only for firm matches. For some rows the clone size is stated as once, few or many, or as a class when expanded; others skip it.

clone_size: NA; j_call: TRBJ1-1; d_call: NA; v_call: TRBV25-1; cdr3_aa: CASRRTGGFEAFF; cdr3_nt: TGTGCCAGCAGAAGGACGGGAGGCTTCGAAGCTTTCTTT
clone_size: NA; j_call: TRBJ2-7; d_call: TRBD1; v_call: TRBV19; cdr3_aa: CASSIVQGASEQYF; cdr3_nt: TGTGCCAGTAGTATAGTACAGGGGGCGAGTGAGCAGTACTTC
clone_size: NA; j_call: TRBJ2-5; d_call: TRBD1; v_call: TRBV4-3; cdr3_aa: CASSQGTQGARETQYF; cdr3_nt: TGCGCCAGCAGCCAAGGGACTCAGGGGGCGCGTGAGACCCAGTACTTC
clone_size: NA; j_call: TRBJ2-7; d_call: TRBD1; v_call: TRBV16; cdr3_aa: CASSRAGTGGDEQYF; cdr3_nt: TGTGCCAGCAGCCGCGCCGGGACAGGGGGCGACGAGCAGTACTTC
clone_size: few; j_call: TRBJ1-2; d_call: TRBD1; v_call: TRBV16; cdr3_aa: CASSQSSRGLGYTF; cdr3_nt: TGTGCCAGCAGCCAATCCTCCAGGGGGCTTGGCTACACCTTC
clone_size: NA; j_call: TRBJ2-5; d_call: TRBD2; v_call: TRBV6-5; cdr3_aa: CASKGLAGETQYF; cdr3_nt: TGTGCCAGCAAGGGACTAGCGGGAGAGACCCAGTACTTC
clone_size: NA; j_call: TRBJ1-2; d_call: NA; v_call: TRBV7-9; cdr3_aa: CASSIRAMGAIYGYTF; cdr3_nt: TGTGCCAGCAGCATAAGAGCCATGGGGGCAATATATGGCTACACCTTC
clone_size: NA; j_call: TRBJ1-2; d_call: TRBD1; v_call: TRBV6-6; cdr3_aa: CASSYPPSTGEHGYTF; cdr3_nt: TGTGCCAGCAGTTACCCTCCCTCGACAGGGGAACATGGCTACACCTTC
clone_size: NA; j_call: TRBJ1-1; d_call: NA; v_call: TRBV6-5; cdr3_aa: CASSYLTEAFF; cdr3_nt: TGTGCCAGCAGTTACCTTACTGAAGCTTTCTTT
clone_size: NA; j_call: TRBJ2-7; d_call: TRBD1; v_call: TRBV9; cdr3_aa: CASSLGDRNYEQYF; cdr3_nt: TGTGCCAGCAGCTTGGGGGACAGGAACTACGAGCAGTACTTC
clone_size: NA; j_call: TRBJ2-3; d_call: TRBD2; v_call: TRBV5-1; cdr3_aa: CASSDTSASTDTQYF; cdr3_nt: TGCGCCAGCAGCGACACTAGCGCCAGCACAGATACGCAGTATTTT
clone_size: NA; j_call: TRBJ2-7; d_call: NA; v_call: TRBV12-1; cdr3_aa: CASSFTGNPYEQYF; cdr3_nt: TGTGCCAGCAGCTTTACAGGGAACCCCTACGAGCAGTACTTC
clone_size: NA; j_call: TRBJ2-7; d_call: TRBD2; v_call: TRBV18; cdr3_aa: CASSSGTSGRNEQYF; cdr3_nt: TGTGCCAGCTCATCCGGGACTAGCGGGAGAAACGAGCAGTACTTC
clone_size: NA; j_call: TRBJ1-2; d_call: NA; v_call: TRBV6-5; cdr3_aa: CAGARTSNYGYTF; cdr3_nt: TGTGCCGGCGCAAGGACTTCGAACTATGGCTACACCTTC
clone_size: once; j_call: TRBJ2-1; d_call: TRBD1; v_call: TRBV7-2; cdr3_aa: CASSPGRQGSNEQFF; cdr3_nt: TGTGCCAGCAGCCCAGGTCGACAGGGGAGCAATGAGCAGTTCTTC
clone_size: NA; j_call: TRBJ2-1; d_call: NA; v_call: TRBV5-1; cdr3_aa: CASSLRYNEQFF; cdr3_nt: TGCGCCAGCAGCTTACGGTACAATGAGCAGTTCTTC
clone_size: NA; j_call: TRBJ2-3; d_call: TRBD1; v_call: TRBV7-9; cdr3_aa: CASSAGGFFTQYF; cdr3_nt: TGTGCCAGCAGTGCAGGGGGCTTTTTTACGCAGTATTTT
clone_size: NA; j_call: TRBJ1-3; d_call: TRBD1; v_call: TRBV18; cdr3_aa: CASSAQGQGITGNTIYF; cdr3_nt: TGTGCCAGCTCAGCCCAGGGACAGGGAATAACTGGAAACACCATATATTTT
clone_size: NA; j_call: TRBJ1-2; d_call: TRBD1; v_call: TRBV19; cdr3_aa: CASSPSRGRSGYTF; cdr3_nt: TGTGCCAGTAGCCCCTCTAGGGGGCGGAGTGGCTACACCTTC
clone_size: NA; j_call: TRBJ1-2; d_call: TRBD1; v_call: TRBV18; cdr3_aa: CASSKTGGDGYTF; cdr3_nt: TGTGCCAGCTCCAAGACAGGGGGCGATGGCTACACCTTC
clone_size: NA; j_call: TRBJ2-3; d_call: TRBD2; v_call: TRBV6-6; cdr3_aa: CASIKREGYTQYF; cdr3_nt: TGTGCCAGCATCAAGCGGGAGGGATATACGCAGTATTTT
clone_size: NA; j_call: TRBJ1-1; d_call: NA; v_call: TRBV6-1; cdr3_aa: CASTPGGVNTEAFF; cdr3_nt: TGTGCCAGCACCCCCGGGGGGGTGAACACTGAAGCTTTCTTT